The 32 T cell receptor beta chains below all came from one sample that was sequenced in a study of Graves' ophthalmopathy and Graves' hyperthyroidism. RNA served as the template for amplifying TCR beta CDR3 regions. A first-round RT-PCR used HTBI primers, followed by a second-round multiplex PCR. TCRdb reanalysed the multiplex PCR reads using MiXCR and keeps one entry per CDR3 protein. This table holds roughly 230,000 distinct CDR3 sequences, around a fifth found once. Sequences were obtained from peripheral blood. The receptors come from a woman aged 45-65 years with Graves' ophthalmopathy.

This clonotype occurred many times. This chain joins TRBV5-1 and TRBJ2-7; D not resolved. Trimming left V 0 bases short and J 3 bases short, with 10 bases between. The CDR3 is made up of 14 amino acids. Germline CDR1 SGHRS, CDR2 YFSETQ. DNA for the CDR3: TGCGCCAGCAGCTTGGGAGTAGATTTCTACGAGCAGTACTTC. Protein sequence: CASSLGVDFYEQYF.

This clonotype was observed many times. The chain uses TRBV6-5 and TRBJ2-5; 9 bases fit TRBD1. V shed 6 bases, J shed 5 bases, and the junction held 19 bases outside the gene matches. The CDR3 runs to 18 residues. Germline V lookup: CDR1 MNHEY, CDR2 SVGAGI. The CDR3 bases are TGTGCCAGCAGAGCACTCCTCACGCCACAGGGGGCGCGGGAGACCCAGTACTTC. It codes for CASRALLTPQGARETQYF.

The V call is TRBV30, the J call TRBJ2-4; D is ambiguous. The CDR3 spans 11 residues. Germline-derived CDR1 and CDR2 are GTSNPN and SVGIG (reference sequence). Trimming pared 3 bases from V and 4 bases from J, leaving 4 bases between. The CDR3 sequence: CAWRQKNIQYF. DNA of the CDR3: TGTGCCTGGAGACAGAAAAACATTCAGTACTTC.

V and J are TRBV6-2 or TRBV6-3 and TRBJ1-2; tentatively, D is TRBD1 (5 bases). The germline gives CDR1 MNHEY, CDR2 SVGEGT. V lost 2 bases and J lost 2, with 21 bases in between. This CDR3 spans 18 amino acids. The CDR3, as DNA: TGTGCCAGCAGTTACCACAGACAGTCCCCCACCAGAAACTATGGCTACACCTTC. Encoded protein: CASSYHRQSPTRNYGYTF.

Many counts were recorded for this clonotype. The chain uses TRBV28 and TRBJ2-5; D not resolved. The CDR3 sequence is 13 residues long. Germline V gene data show CDR1 as MDHEN and CDR2 as SYDVKM. The germline V and J ends were trimmed by 6 bases and 4 bases, with 12 bases remaining between them. DNA for the CDR3: TGTGCCAGCAGAGATAGGGTGCGAGAGACCCAGTACTTC. Translated, it gives CASRDRVRETQYF. The variable domain in full, completed from reference TRBV28 and TRBJ2-5, reads DVKVTQSSRYLVKRTGEKVFLECVQDMDHENMFWYRQDPGLGLRLIYFSYDVKMKEKGDIPEGYSVSREKKERFSLILESASTNQTSMYLCASRDRVRETQYFGPGTRLLVL.

This clonotype was detected ten times or more. J is TRBJ2-5 and V is TRBV11-2, with D hard to call. Germline CDR1 reads SGHAT; CDR2 reads FQNNGV. V shed 0 bases and J shed 4 bases, with 9 bases lying between them. The CDR3 covers 14 residues. CDR3 in DNA: TGTGCCAGCAGCTTAGATAGACTTGCAGAGACCCAGTACTTC. Its protein is CASSLDRLAETQYF. The full variable domain, in which reference TRBV11-2 and TRBJ2-5 provide the parts outside the CDR3, is EAGVAQSPRYKIIEKRQSVAFWCNPISGHATLYWYQQILGQGPKLLIQFQNNGVVDDSQLPKDRFSAERLKGVDSTLKIQPAKLEDSAVYLCASSLDRLAETQYFGPGTRLLVL.

V and J are TRBV20-1 and TRBJ1-1; possible D gene TRBD1, 6 bases. V lost 3 bases, J lost 1 base, and 15 bases lay in between. This CDR3 contains 15 residues. Per the germline V gene, CDR1 is DFQATT and CDR2 is SNEGSKA (reference sequence). The CDR3 sequence is CSASLGGRGNTEAFF. CDR3 bases: TGCAGTGCTAGCTTGGGGGGCCGAGGGAACACTGAAGCTTTCTTT.

J is TRBJ1-2 and V is TRBV27, with D perhaps matching TRBD1 (6 bases). The CDR3 is made up of 14 amino acids. CDR1 and CDR2 from the germline V gene are MNHEY and SMNVEV (reference sequence). Trimming took 0 bases from V and 8 from J, leaving 13 bases between them. The CDR3 nucleotides are TGTGCCAGCAGTTTATCCTACAGGGTAGGAGGCTACACCTTC. Translating gives CASSLSYRVGGYTF.

This clonotype was seen ten or more times. The V gene is TRBV6-2 or TRBV6-3, the J gene TRBJ2-7; 9 nucleotides match TRBD2. The CDR3 is made up of 14 amino acids. V was clipped by 6 bases and J by 4 bases; unmatched bases: 7. Per germline, CDR1 MNHEY and CDR2 SVGEGT. The CDR3 region has the DNA TGTGCCAGCAGGCTAGCGGGAATGGCGTACGAGCAGTACTTC. Translating gives CASRLAGMAYEQYF.

This clonotype was recorded many times. The J gene is TRBJ2-2, the V gene TRBV20-1; TRBD2 matches at 9 bases. The CDR3 spans 16 residues. The germline V gene encodes CDR1 DFQATT and CDR2 SNEGSKA (reference sequence). Trimming cost V 6 bases and J 3 bases; bases outside gene matches: 11. Here the CDR3 reads CSARSMAGGHTGELFF. The CDR3 region has the DNA TGCAGTGCCAGGTCTATGGCGGGAGGGCACACCGGGGAGCTGTTTTTT.

This clonotype showed up many times. CDR3 region: CASRSPELDTQYF. The CDR3 nucleotides read TGTGCCAGCCGATCGCCCGAGTTGGATACGCAGTATTTT. This rearrangement joins TRBV6-1 to TRBJ2-3, with D hard to call. Germline CDR1 and CDR2: MNHNS and SASEGT. The CDR3 sequence is 13 residues long. V dropped 8 bases and J dropped 6 bases, with 15 bases sitting between them.

Many counts were recorded for this clonotype. The J gene is TRBJ1-1, the V gene TRBV6-2 or TRBV6-3, with TRBD1 as a possible D gene (6 bases). The CDR3 extends over 13 amino acids. CDR1 MNHEY and CDR2 SVGEGT come from the germline V gene. V shed 3 bases and J shed 5 bases, with 10 bases lying between them. CDR3 sequence reads: CASSYLGGTEAFF. CDR3 DNA sequence: TGTGCCAGCAGTTATTTAGGGGGAACTGAAGCTTTCTTT.

This clonotype was found many times. V is TRBV29-1 and J is TRBJ1-1, with 9 bases fitting TRBD1. Germline CDR1 is SQVTM and CDR2 is ANQGSEA. V was pared by 2 bases and J by 6 bases, with 7 bases of the junction left unmatched. The CDR3 has 14 amino acids. The CDR3 nucleotides read TGCAGCGTTGAAAGGGACAGGGAGTGGGCTGAAGCTTTCTTT. Translated: CSVERDREWAEAFF.

This clonotype has at least ten counts. The chain recombines TRBV7-2 with TRBJ2-5; 8 bases map to TRBD2. The CDR3 has 16 amino acids. Trimming took 3 bases from V and 7 from J; bases not matched to a gene: 13. Germline V gene lookup returns CDR1 SGHTA and CDR2 FQGNSA. CDR3 DNA: TGTGCCAGCAGCTTTAAAGCGGCGGGGGGCCAGGGGACCCAGTACTTC. Its translation is CASSFKAAGGQGTQYF. Filled out from reference TRBV7-2 and TRBJ2-5, the complete variable domain reads GAGVSQSPSNKVTEKGKDVELRCDPISGHTALYWYRQSLGQGLEFLIYFQGNSAPDKSGLPSDRFSAERTGGSVSTLTIQRTQQEDSAVYLCASSFKAAGGQGTQYFGPGTRLLVL.

V is TRBV11-3 and J is TRBJ2-5; D is ambiguous. Per germline, CDR1 SGHNT and CDR2 YENEEA. V dropped 8 bases and J dropped 4 bases, with 5 bases sitting between them. This CDR3 contains 10 residues. The CDR3 spells CASARETQYF. The CDR3, as DNA: TGTGCCAGCGCGAGAGAGACCCAGTACTTC.

This clonotype appeared many times. The CDR3 spells CASSIQAGRNQPQHF. Here the CDR3 DNA reads TGTGCCAGTAGTATACAGGCGGGCCGCAATCAGCCCCAGCATTTT. This rearrangement joins TRBV19 to TRBJ1-5; no reliable D call. Trimming cost V 2 bases and J 2 bases, with 10 bases left between them. Germline V lookup: CDR1 LNHDA, CDR2 SQIVND (reference sequence). This CDR3 comprises 15 residues.

This clonotype showed up just a few times. A much larger clone lies a single base off, so this may be a read error. CDR3 bases: TGCGTCAGCAGCCTGAGTACAGGGGTGGCCACTGAAGCTTTCTTT. It codes for CVSSLSTGVATEAFF. The gene calls are TRBV5-1 and TRBJ1-1; 7 nucleotides match TRBD1. The germline gives CDR1 SGHRS, CDR2 YFSETQ. The CDR3 contains 15 residues.

V gene TRBV24-1 combines with J gene TRBJ2-5; D perhaps matches TRBD1 (5 bases). V was shortened by 10 bases and J by 2 bases, with 10 bases between the two germline ends. The CDR3 is 12 amino acids. CDR1 and CDR2 from the germline V gene are KGHDR and SFDVKD. The CDR3 here is CATSRDQETQYF. The CDR3 DNA follows: TGTGCCACGTCCAGGGATCAAGAGACCCAGTACTTC.

To note about this clonotype: It may be a read error: a sequence one base away is much more abundant. The chain joins TRBV11-2 to TRBJ2-7; D uncertain. Per germline, CDR1 SGHAT and CDR2 FQNNGV. The CDR3 has 13 residues. CDR3 sequence (DNA): TGTGCCGGCAGCCCCATCGTATTGGGGGAGCAGTACTTC. Its translation: CAGSPIVLGEQYF. The full variable domain, rest sourced from reference TRBV11-2 and TRBJ2-7, is EAGVAQSPRYKIIEKRQSVAFWCNPISGHATLYWYQQILGQGPKLLIQFQNNGVVDDSQLPKDRFSAERLKGVDSTLKIQPAKLEDSAVYLCAGSPIVLGEQYFGPGTRLTVT.

This clonotype came up many times. The V call is TRBV6-1, the J call TRBJ2-7, with D possibly matching TRBD2 (5 bases). Trimming took 8 bases from V and 7 from J, leaving 18 bases between them. Germline CDR1 MNHNS, CDR2 SASEGT. This CDR3 contains 13 residues. Here the CDR3 DNA reads TGTGCCAGCCCTAGCAGCGGAAGAAGAGAGCAGTACTTC. This gives the protein CASPSSGRREQYF.

Ten or more counts support this clonotype. The chain combines TRBV19 with TRBJ1-1; D is ambiguous. The CDR3 spans 15 residues. Deletions cut 7 bases from V and 1 base from J, with 16 bases between. Per germline, CDR1 LNHDA and CDR2 SQIVND (reference sequence). The CDR3 bases are TGTGCCAGTACCCCTACTTGGCAGCAGAACACTGAAGCTTTCTTT. This gives the protein CASTPTWQQNTEAFF.

This clonotype was seen repeatedly, ten times or more. The V gene is TRBV19, the J gene TRBJ1-5; D might be TRBD1 (5 bases). This CDR3 has 14 residues. Germline-derived CDR1 and CDR2 are LNHDA and SQIVND (reference sequence). The V end was cut by 7 bases, the J end by 4 bases, with 14 bases between. The DNA of the CDR3 is TGTGCCAGTAAGAGGCAGGGTGGAAATCAGCCCCAGCATTTT. Protein sequence: CASKRQGGNQPQHF.

This clonotype showed up just a few times. This chain connects TRBV6-5 to TRBJ2-2; 12 nucleotides match TRBD2. The germline CDR1 and CDR2 sequences are MNHEY and SVGAGI. There are 16 residues in the CDR3. V was clipped by 2 bases and J by 7 bases; unmatched bases: 5. The CDR3 DNA sequence: TGTGCCAGCAGTTACGGCCTAGCGGGAGGGGTCGGGGAGCTGTTTTTT. It yields the protein CASSYGLAGGVGELFF.

This clonotype showed up many times. The genes are TRBV12-3 or TRBV12-4 and TRBJ1-1, with D uncertain. This CDR3 spans 14 amino acids. Trimming shortened V by 5 bases and J by 0 bases, and 10 bases separated the two germline ends. Written as DNA, the CDR3 is TGTGCCAGCAGTCCGCCCTATTTGAACACTGAAGCTTTCTTT. Translated, it gives CASSPPYLNTEAFF.

The V and J genes are TRBV28 and TRBJ1-1; 7 bases agree with TRBD1. The CDR3 extends over 14 amino acids. V shed 8 bases and J 7 bases; nucleotides not matched to a gene: 13. CDR1 is MDHEN and CDR2 is SYDVKM in the germline V gene. The CDR3 DNA reads TGTGCCAGCGTACGATCAGGGGGAGGTAGTGAAGCTTTCTTT. This sequence encodes CASVRSGGGSEAFF.

In this sample, this clonotype turned up many times. The chain is built from TRBV6-1 and TRBJ2-7; TRBD2 agrees at 7 bases. The CDR3 sequence is 15 residues long. The V and J ends lost 1 base and 2 bases, in that order; junction bases with no gene match: 5. The germline gives CDR1 MNHNS, CDR2 SASEGT. The CDR3 protein is CASSEDAGATYEQYF. For the CDR3, the DNA is TGTGCCAGCAGTGAAGACGCGGGAGCAACCTACGAGCAGTACTTC.

V usage is TRBV10-2 and J usage is TRBJ2-7; a possible D gene is TRBD2 (6 bases). Germline CDR1 WSHSY, CDR2 SAAADI. V shed 6 bases and J shed 2 bases, with 11 bases lying between them. This CDR3 has 13 amino acids. Here the CDR3 reads CASRGTAAYEQYF. CDR3 nucleotide sequence: TGCGCCAGCAGGGGGACTGCCGCCTACGAGCAGTACTTC.

This clonotype was counted ten times or more. In DNA form, the CDR3 reads TGTGCCAGCAGCCACGCCGGGACAGGGACATCACCCCTCCACTTT. This codes for CASSHAGTGTSPLHF. The genes are TRBV14 and TRBJ1-6; 9 bases map to TRBD1. J was trimmed by 10 bases and V by 3 bases; bases with no gene match: 7. CDR3 size: 15 residues. Germline V gives CDR1 SGHDN, CDR2 FVKESK.

This clonotype was observed at least ten times. This sequence joins TRBV29-1 and TRBJ2-5; 9 nucleotides agree with TRBD1. The germline gives CDR1 SQVTM, CDR2 ANQGSEA. The length of the CDR3 is 15 residues. After removal of 6 bases from V and 2 bases from J, the junction contained 10 bases not matched to a gene. Here the CDR3 reads CSVEQQGAIQETQYF. The CDR3 nucleotides are TGCAGCGTGGAACAACAGGGGGCCATTCAAGAGACCCAGTACTTC.

The sample holds many counts of this clonotype. J is TRBJ1-2 and V is TRBV11-1; D possibly corresponds to TRBD1 (6 bases). The V gene lost 3 bases and the J gene lost 3 bases, with 14 bases spanning the gap. The CDR3 is 15 amino acids. Germline CDR1 SGHAT, CDR2 FQDESV (reference sequence). The DNA for the CDR3 is TGTGCCAGCAGCTTTAGGGGGAGCCTGGACTATGGCTACACCTTC. Translated, it gives CASSFRGSLDYGYTF.

Ten or more counts support this clonotype. The rearrangement links TRBV15 to TRBJ1-5; D unresolved. CDR1 LNHNV and CDR2 YYDKDF come from the germline V gene (reference sequence). This CDR3 contains 15 residues. Trimming took off 0 bases at V and 2 bases at J, with 8 bases between the two ends. In DNA form, the CDR3 reads TGTGCCACCAGCAGAGAGGGCGGGGGCAATCAGCCCCAGCATTTT. Its translation: CATSREGGGNQPQHF.

Ten or more counts support this clonotype. This rearrangement joins TRBV29-1 to TRBJ2-5; D remains ambiguous. Germline V CDR1 and CDR2: SQVTM, ANQGSEA. The V and J ends lost 4 bases and 2 bases respectively, with 8 bases between them. This CDR3 comprises 12 residues. CDR3 bases: TGCAGCGTTGCCCTCGGACAAGAGACCCAGTACTTC. Encoded protein: CSVALGQETQYF.